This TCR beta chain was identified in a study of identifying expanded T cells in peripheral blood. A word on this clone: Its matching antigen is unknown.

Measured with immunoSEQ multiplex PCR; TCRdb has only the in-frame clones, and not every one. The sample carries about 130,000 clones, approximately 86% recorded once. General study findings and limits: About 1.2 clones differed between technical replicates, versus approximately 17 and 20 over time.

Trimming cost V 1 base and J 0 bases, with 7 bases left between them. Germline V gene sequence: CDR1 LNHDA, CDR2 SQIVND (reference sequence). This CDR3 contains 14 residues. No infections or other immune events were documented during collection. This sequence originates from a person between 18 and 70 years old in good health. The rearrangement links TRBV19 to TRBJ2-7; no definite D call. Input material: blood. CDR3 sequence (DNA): TGTGCCAGTAGTATAGCGGTCAGCTCCTACGAGCAGTACTTC. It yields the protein CASSIAVSSYEQYF.